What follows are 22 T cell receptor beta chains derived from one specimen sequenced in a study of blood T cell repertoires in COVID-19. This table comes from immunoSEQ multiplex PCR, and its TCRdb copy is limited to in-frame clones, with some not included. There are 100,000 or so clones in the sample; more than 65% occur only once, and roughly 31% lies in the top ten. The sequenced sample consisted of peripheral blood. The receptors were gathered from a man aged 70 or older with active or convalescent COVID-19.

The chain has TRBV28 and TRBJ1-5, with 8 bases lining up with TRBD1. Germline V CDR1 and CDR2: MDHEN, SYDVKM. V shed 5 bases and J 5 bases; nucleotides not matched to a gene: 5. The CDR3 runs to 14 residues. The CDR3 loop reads CASSNRGYDQPQHF. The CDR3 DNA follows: TGTGCCAGCAGTAACAGGGGGTATGATCAGCCCCAGCATTTT.

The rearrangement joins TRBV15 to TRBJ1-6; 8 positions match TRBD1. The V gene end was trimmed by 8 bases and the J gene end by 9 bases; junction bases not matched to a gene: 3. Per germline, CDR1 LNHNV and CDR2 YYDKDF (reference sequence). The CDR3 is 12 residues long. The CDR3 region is CATRTGLSPLHF. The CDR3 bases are TGTGCCACCCGGACAGGGCTTTCACCCCTCCACTTT.

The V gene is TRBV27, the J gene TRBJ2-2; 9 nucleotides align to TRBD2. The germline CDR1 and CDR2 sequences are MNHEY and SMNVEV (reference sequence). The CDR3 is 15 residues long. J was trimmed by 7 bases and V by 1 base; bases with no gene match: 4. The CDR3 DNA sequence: TGTGCCAGCAGTTTATGGGCTAGCGGGAACGGGGAGCTGTTTTTT. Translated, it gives CASSLWASGNGELFF.

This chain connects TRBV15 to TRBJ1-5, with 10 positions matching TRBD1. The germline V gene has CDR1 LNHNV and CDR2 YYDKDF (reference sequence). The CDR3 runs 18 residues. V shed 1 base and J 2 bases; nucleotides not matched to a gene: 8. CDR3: CATSRVRTGGYGNQPQHF. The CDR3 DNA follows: TGTGCCACCAGCAGAGTTCGGACAGGGGGGTATGGCAATCAGCCCCAGCATTTT.

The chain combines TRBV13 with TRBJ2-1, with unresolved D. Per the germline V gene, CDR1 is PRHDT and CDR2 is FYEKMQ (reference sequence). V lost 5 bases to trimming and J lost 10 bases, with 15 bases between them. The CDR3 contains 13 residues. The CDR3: CASSPRPSGEQFF. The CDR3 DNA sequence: TGTGCCAGCAGCCCCCGACCGTCCGGGGAGCAGTTCTTC.

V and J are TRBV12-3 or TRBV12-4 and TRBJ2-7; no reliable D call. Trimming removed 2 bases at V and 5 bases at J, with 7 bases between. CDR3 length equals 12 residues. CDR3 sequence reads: CASSLMADEQYF. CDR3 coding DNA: TGTGCCAGCAGTTTAATGGCAGACGAGCAGTACTTC.

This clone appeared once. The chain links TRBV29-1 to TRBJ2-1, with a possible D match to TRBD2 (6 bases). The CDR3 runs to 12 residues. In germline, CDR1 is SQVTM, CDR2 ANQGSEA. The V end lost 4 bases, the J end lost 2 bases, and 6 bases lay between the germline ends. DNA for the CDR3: TGCAGCGTTGCGGGGGCCTACAATGAGCAGTTCTTC. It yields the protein CSVAGAYNEQFF.

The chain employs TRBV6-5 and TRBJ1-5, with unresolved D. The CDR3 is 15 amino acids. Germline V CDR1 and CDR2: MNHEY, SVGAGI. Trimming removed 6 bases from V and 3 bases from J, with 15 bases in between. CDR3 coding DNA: TGTGCCAGCAGCCCGTCGGCGGGCACCAATCAGCCCCAGCATTTT. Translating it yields CASSPSAGTNQPQHF.

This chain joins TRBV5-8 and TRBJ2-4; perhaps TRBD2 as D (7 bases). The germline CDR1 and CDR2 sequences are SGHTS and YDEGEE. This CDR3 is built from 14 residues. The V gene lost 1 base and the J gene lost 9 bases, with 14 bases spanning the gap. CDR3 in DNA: TGTGCCAGCAGCTTGACGGGGGGCGTCGGCATTCAGTACTTC. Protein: CASSLTGGVGIQYF.

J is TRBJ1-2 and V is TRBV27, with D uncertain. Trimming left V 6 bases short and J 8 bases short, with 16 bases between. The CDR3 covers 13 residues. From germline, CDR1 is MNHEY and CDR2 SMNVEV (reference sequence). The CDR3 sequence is CASRPRVAGGYTF. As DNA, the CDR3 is TGTGCCAGCAGACCAAGGGTCGCGGGCGGCTACACCTTC.

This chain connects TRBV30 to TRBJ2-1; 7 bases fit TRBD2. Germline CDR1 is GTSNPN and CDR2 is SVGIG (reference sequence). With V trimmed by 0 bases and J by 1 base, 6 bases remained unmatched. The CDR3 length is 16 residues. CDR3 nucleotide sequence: TGTGCCTGGAGTGTGAGGTCTAGCGGATCCTACAATGAGCAGTTCTTC. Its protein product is CAWSVRSSGSYNEQFF. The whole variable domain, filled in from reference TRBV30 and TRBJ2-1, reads SQTIHQWPATLVQPVGSPLSLECTVEGTSNPNLYWYRQAAGRGLQLLFYSVGIGQISSEVPQNLSASRPQDRQFILSSKKLLLSDSGFYLCAWSVRSSGSYNEQFFGPGTRLTVL.

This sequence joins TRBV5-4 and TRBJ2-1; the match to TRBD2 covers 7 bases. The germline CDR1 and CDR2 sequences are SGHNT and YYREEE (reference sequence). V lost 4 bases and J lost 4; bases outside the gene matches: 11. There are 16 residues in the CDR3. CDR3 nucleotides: TGTGCCAGCAGCACGGACTTACTAGCGATATACAATGAGCAGTTCTTC. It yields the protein CASSTDLLAIYNEQFF.

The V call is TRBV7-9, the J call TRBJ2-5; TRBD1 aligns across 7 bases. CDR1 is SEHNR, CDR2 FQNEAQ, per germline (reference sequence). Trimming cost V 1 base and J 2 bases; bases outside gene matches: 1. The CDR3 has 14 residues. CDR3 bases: TGTGCCAGCAGCTTAGTGGACAGGCAAGAGACCCAGTACTTC. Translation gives CASSLVDRQETQYF.

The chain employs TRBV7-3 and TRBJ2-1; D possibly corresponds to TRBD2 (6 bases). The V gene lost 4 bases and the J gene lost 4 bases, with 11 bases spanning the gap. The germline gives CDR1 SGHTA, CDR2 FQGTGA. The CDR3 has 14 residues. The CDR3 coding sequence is TGTGCCAGCAGCTCGGGACTGGCTTACAATGAGCAGTTCTTC. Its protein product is CASSSGLAYNEQFF.

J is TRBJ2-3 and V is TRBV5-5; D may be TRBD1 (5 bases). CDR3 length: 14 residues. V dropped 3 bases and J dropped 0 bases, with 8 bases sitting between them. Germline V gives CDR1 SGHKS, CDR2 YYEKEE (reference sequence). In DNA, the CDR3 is TGTGCCAGCAGCTCCAGGGAAAGCACAGATACGCAGTATTTT. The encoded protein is CASSSRESTDTQYF.

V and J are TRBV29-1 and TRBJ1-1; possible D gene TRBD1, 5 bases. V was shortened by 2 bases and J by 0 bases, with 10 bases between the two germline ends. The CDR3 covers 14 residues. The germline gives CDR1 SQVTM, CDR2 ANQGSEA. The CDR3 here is CSVERADMNTEAFF. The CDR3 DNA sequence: TGCAGCGTTGAAAGGGCGGACATGAACACTGAAGCTTTCTTT.

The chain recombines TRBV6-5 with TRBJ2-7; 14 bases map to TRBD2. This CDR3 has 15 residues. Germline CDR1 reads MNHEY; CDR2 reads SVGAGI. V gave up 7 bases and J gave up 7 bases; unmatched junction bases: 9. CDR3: CASKAGLAGAREQYF. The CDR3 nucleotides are TGTGCCAGCAAGGCGGGACTAGCGGGAGCACGGGAGCAGTACTTC.

CDR3 DNA: TGCAGTGCTAGTCAGGGCCGGGGGGATCAGCCCCAGCATTTT. Its protein product is CSASQGRGDQPQHF. The genes are TRBV20-1 and TRBJ1-5; maybe TRBD1 (5 bases). CDR3 length: 14 amino acids. Germline V gene lookup returns CDR1 DFQATT and CDR2 SNEGSKA (reference sequence). V lost 3 bases and J lost 5, with 14 bases in between.

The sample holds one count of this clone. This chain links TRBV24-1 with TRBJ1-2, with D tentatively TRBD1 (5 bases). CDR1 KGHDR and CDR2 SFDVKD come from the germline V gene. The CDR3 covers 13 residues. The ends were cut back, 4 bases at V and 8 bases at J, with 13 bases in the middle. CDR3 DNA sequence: TGTGCCACCAGTGACTCGACAGCTCGGGGCTACACCTTC. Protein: CATSDSTARGYTF.

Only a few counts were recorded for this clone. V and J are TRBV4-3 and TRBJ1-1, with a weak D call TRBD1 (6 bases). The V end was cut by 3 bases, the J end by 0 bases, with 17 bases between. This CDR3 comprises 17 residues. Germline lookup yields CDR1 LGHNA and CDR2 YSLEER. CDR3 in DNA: TGCGCCAGCAGCCAGTCGAGTATGGGGGACATGAACACTGAAGCTTTCTTT. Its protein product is CASSQSSMGDMNTEAFF.

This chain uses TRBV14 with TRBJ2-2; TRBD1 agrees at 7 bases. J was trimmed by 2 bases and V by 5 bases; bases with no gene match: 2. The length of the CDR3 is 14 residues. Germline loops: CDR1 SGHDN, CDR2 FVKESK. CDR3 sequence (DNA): TGTGCCAGCAGCAACAGGGGTAACACCGGGGAGCTGTTTTTT. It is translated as CASSNRGNTGELFF.

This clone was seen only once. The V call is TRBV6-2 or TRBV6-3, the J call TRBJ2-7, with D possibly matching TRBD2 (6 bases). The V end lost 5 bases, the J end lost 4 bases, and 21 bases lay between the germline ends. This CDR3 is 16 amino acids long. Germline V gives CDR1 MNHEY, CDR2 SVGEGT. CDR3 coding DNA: TGTGCCAGCAGTCAAAACCGGGACTCTCTCTCTTACGAGCAGTACTTC. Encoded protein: CASSQNRDSLSYEQYF.